Listed below are T cell receptor beta chains from one sample, sequenced in a study of shared clonotypes between healthy human individuals. Produced via immunoSEQ multiplex PCR; TCRdb's table is partial and in-frame only. The profile covers millions of clones, with 93% appearing a single time and about 0.39% taken by the ten largest. Sequencing input: naive CD4+ T cells from PBMCs. The receptors were sampled from a man aged 18 to 29 in good health. Some clones in this sample may be carry-over from other donors' samples. CDR3s include the opening cysteine and the closing phenylalanine or tryptophan. A D gene is named only where the DNA matches it firmly. The size entry is marked missing in some rows and otherwise reads once, few, many or a size class.

D | J | size | V | CDR3 | DNA
TRBD2 | TRBJ2-1 | NA | TRBV2 | CASRESLAVSYNEQFF | TGTGCCAGCAGGGAAAGTCTAGCGGTCTCCTACAATGAGCAGTTCTTC
NA | TRBJ2-5 | NA | TRBV19 | CASSRITGTPGETQYF | TGTGCCAGTAGTAGAATAACCGGGACTCCCGGAGAGACCCAGTACTTC
NA | TRBJ2-2 | NA | TRBV5-4 | CASSQPHGTGELFF | TGTGCCAGCAGCCAGCCCCATGGGACCGGGGAGCTGTTTTTT
NA | TRBJ1-5 | NA | TRBV5-1 | CASSRDTSSNQPQHF | TGCGCCAGCAGTCGGGACACTTCTAGCAATCAGCCCCAGCATTTT
TRBD2 | TRBJ2-7 | NA | TRBV9 | CASSSGLAGGLGEQYF | TGTGCCAGCAGCTCCGGACTAGCGGGGGGTTTGGGCGAGCAGTACTTC
NA | TRBJ1-4 | NA | TRBV2 | CASSLLFSTNEKLFF | TGTGCCAGCAGCCTCTTATTTTCAACTAATGAAAAACTGTTTTTT
NA | TRBJ1-3 | once | TRBV7-8 | CASSSAPDRNSGNTIYF | TGTGCCAGCAGCTCAGCCCCTGACAGAAACTCTGGAAACACCATATATTTT
NA | TRBJ2-1 | NA | TRBV5-1 | CASSLAPSYNEQFF | TGCGCCAGCAGCTTGGCCCCGTCCTACAATGAGCAGTTCTTC
NA | TRBJ2-7 | once | TRBV5-1 | CASSSDSYEQYF | TGCGCCAGCAGCTCCGATAGTTACGAGCAGTACTTC
TRBD2 | TRBJ2-3 | NA | TRBV5-4 | CASSLALAGVADTQYF | TGTGCCAGCAGCTTGGCCCTAGCGGGAGTGGCAGATACGCAGTATTTT
TRBD2 | TRBJ2-5 | NA | TRBV29-1 | CSVVVGLAKQETQYF | TGCAGCGTTGTTGTGGGACTAGCGAAACAAGAGACCCAGTACTTC
NA | TRBJ2-2 | once | TRBV6-4 | CASSDRGGTGELFF | TGTGCCAGCAGTGACAGGGGTGGCACCGGGGAGCTGTTTTTT
NA | TRBJ2-1 | NA | TRBV5-1 | CASSPLGGEQFF | TGCGCCAGCAGCCCCCTGGGGGGTGAGCAGTTCTTC
TRBD2 | TRBJ2-1 | NA | TRBV29-1 | CSVSGLAGEFGEQFF | TGCAGCGTTTCGGGACTAGCGGGAGAGTTTGGTGAGCAGTTCTTC
TRBD1 | TRBJ1-4 | NA | TRBV28 | CASSRWGQGGREKLFF | TGTGCCAGCAGCCGCTGGGGACAGGGGGGTCGGGAAAAACTGTTTTTT
TRBD1 | TRBJ1-2 | NA | TRBV6-1 | CASSALPGQGKNYGYTF | TGTGCCAGCAGTGCACTCCCGGGACAGGGGAAAAACTATGGCTACACCTTC
NA | TRBJ2-3 | once | TRBV7-2 | CASSLSRDLGTDTQYF | TGTGCCAGCAGCTTATCGCGGGACCTTGGGACAGATACGCAGTATTTT
TRBD1 | TRBJ1-2 | NA | TRBV28 | CASRSTGQSIGYTF | TGTGCCAGCAGGTCTACGGGACAGAGTATTGGCTACACCTTC
NA | TRBJ2-3 | NA | TRBV7-9 | CASSQTRTTDTQYF | TGTGCCAGCAGCCAAACTAGAACCACAGATACGCAGTATTTT
NA | TRBJ1-5 | NA | TRBV27 | CASSSISPGVQPQHF | TGTGCCAGCAGTTCGATTTCGCCGGGGGTCCAGCCCCAGCATTTT
TRBD2 | TRBJ2-1 | NA | TRBV7-9 | CASSSWASGYIYNEQFF | TGTGCCAGCAGCTCATGGGCTAGCGGATATATTTACAATGAGCAGTTCTTC
NA | TRBJ2-7 | NA | TRBV9 | CASSPQGQGDEQYF | TGTGCCAGCAGCCCCCAGGGCCAAGGGGACGAGCAGTACTTC
TRBD2 | TRBJ2-4 | NA | TRBV5-1 | CASSSGTSGTQYF | TGCGCCAGCAGTTCCGGGACTAGCGGGACTCAGTACTTC
NA | TRBJ2-1 | NA | TRBV11-1 | CASSLNNEQFF | TGTGCCAGCAGCTTAAACAATGAGCAGTTCTTC
NA | TRBJ1-4 | NA | TRBV7-9 | CASSLVVRSRTSVHEKLFF | TGTGCCAGCAGCTTAGTAGTGAGGAGTAGGACTTCGGTCCATGAAAAACTGTTTTTT
TRBD2 | TRBJ2-1 | NA | TRBV28 | CASSLGLAGGIFNEQFF | TGTGCCAGCAGCCTTGGACTAGCGGGAGGAATTTTCAATGAGCAGTTCTTC
NA | TRBJ1-1 | NA | TRBV19 | CASRNSGALNTEAFF | TGTGCCAGTAGGAATTCAGGGGCCCTGAACACTGAAGCTTTCTTT
TRBD1 | TRBJ2-2 | NA | TRBV4-1 | CASSRGQGENTGELFF | TGCGCCAGCAGCCGAGGACAGGGAGAGAACACCGGGGAGCTGTTTTTT
TRBD1 | TRBJ2-7 | NA | TRBV28 | CASSSTFVGVTGAHEQYF | TGTGCCAGCAGTTCGACGTTTGTAGGGGTTACAGGGGCCCACGAGCAGTACTTC
TRBD2 | TRBJ2-7 | NA | TRBV2 | CASSPGLAGGLSPYEQYF | TGTGCCAGCAGTCCAGGACTAGCGGGAGGCCTAAGTCCCTACGAGCAGTACTTC
TRBD1 | TRBJ1-1 | NA | TRBV5-4 | CASSSQQGESAEAFF | TGTGCCAGCAGCTCCCAACAGGGGGAGAGCGCTGAAGCTTTCTTT
TRBD1 | TRBJ2-7 | NA | TRBV5-1 | CASSFPGQGAGEQYF | TGCGCCAGCAGCTTCCCGGGACAGGGGGCTGGCGAGCAGTACTTC
NA | TRBJ2-3 | once | TRBV11-3 | CASSKITGTDTQYF | TGTGCCAGCAGCAAGATTACAGGCACAGATACGCAGTATTTT
TRBD1 | TRBJ2-2 | NA | TRBV5-1 | CASSGTGVTGELFF | TGCGCCAGCAGCGGGACAGGGGTAACCGGGGAGCTGTTTTTT
NA | TRBJ1-5 | NA | TRBV6-6 | CASSQLAGYNQPQHF | TGTGCCAGCAGCCAATTGGCGGGTTACAATCAGCCCCAGCATTTT
NA | TRBJ2-1 | NA | TRBV10-1 | CASSESSRANEQFF | TGCGCCAGCAGTGAGTCCTCCAGGGCCAATGAGCAGTTCTTC
NA | TRBJ1-5 | once | TRBV14 | CASSQDPAMPQHF | TGTGCCAGCAGCCAAGATCCAGCTATGCCCCAGCATTTT
TRBD2 | TRBJ2-7 | NA | TRBV5-1 | CASSQITSGFLYEQYF | TGCGCCAGCAGCCAAATTACTAGCGGATTTCTCTACGAGCAGTACTTC
NA | TRBJ2-5 | NA | TRBV7-3 | CASSLMTTYQETQYF | TGTGCCAGCAGCTTAATGACTACGTACCAAGAGACCCAGTACTTC
TRBD2 | TRBJ2-1 | NA | TRBV9 | CASSLLAGRYNEQFF | TGTGCCAGCAGCCTATTAGCGGGACGCTACAATGAGCAGTTCTTC
NA | TRBJ2-3 | NA | TRBV7-2 | CASSLSAAGTDTQYF | TGTGCCAGCAGCTTATCGGCAGCGGGCACAGATACGCAGTATTTT
TRBD1 | TRBJ2-7 | NA | TRBV6-5 | CASKGRQGKAYEQYF | TGTGCCAGCAAGGGTAGACAGGGTAAGGCCTACGAGCAGTACTTC
TRBD2 | TRBJ2-2 | few | TRBV18 | CASSPWTSGNTGELFF | TGTGCCAGCTCACCCTGGACTAGCGGAAACACCGGGGAGCTGTTTTTT
NA | TRBJ1-1 | NA | TRBV14 | CASSQFFLSEAFF | TGTGCCAGCAGCCAATTTTTTTTATCTGAAGCTTTCTTT
NA | TRBJ2-2 | once | TRBV13 | CASSDAANTGELFF | TGTGCCAGCTCCGACGCGGCGAACACCGGGGAGCTGTTTTTT
NA | TRBJ1-1 | NA | TRBV7-9 | CASSARRGEVGTEAFF | TGTGCCAGCAGCGCTCGTCGGGGGGAAGTTGGCACTGAAGCTTTCTTT
NA | TRBJ2-7 | NA | TRBV18 | CASSPGGSYEQYF | TGTGCCAGCTCACCCGGGGGCTCCTACGAGCAGTACTTC
NA | TRBJ2-2 | few | TRBV2 | CASTQEGTTGELFF | TGTGCCAGCACTCAGGAGGGTACCACCGGGGAGCTGTTTTTT
TRBD2 | TRBJ2-7 | NA | TRBV7-8 | CASSSKRGVAYEQYF | TGTGCCAGCAGCTCGAAGCGGGGTGTTGCCTACGAGCAGTACTTC
NA | TRBJ1-4 | NA | TRBV7-2 | CASSFNEKLFF | TGTGCCAGCAGTTTCAATGAAAAACTGTTTTTT
TRBD1 | TRBJ2-3 | NA | TRBV30 | CAWKIKGTGDGGTQYF | TGTGCCTGGAAAATCAAAGGGACAGGGGATGGGGGTACGCAGTATTTT
TRBD2 | TRBJ2-1 | NA | TRBV6-6 | CASSPGTSGIDEQFF | TGTGCCAGCAGTCCCGGGACTAGCGGGATAGATGAGCAGTTCTTC
TRBD1 | TRBJ2-7 | NA | TRBV6-5 | CAIRAAGGNEQYF | TGTGCCATCCGAGCGGCAGGGGGTAACGAGCAGTACTTC
TRBD1 | TRBJ1-2 | NA | TRBV19 | CASSRPGQGGDGYTF | TGTGCCAGTAGTAGGCCGGGACAGGGCGGGGATGGCTACACCTTC
NA | TRBJ2-5 | NA | TRBV7-9 | CASSFPRQGGIETQYF | TGTGCCAGCAGCTTCCCTCGACAGGGAGGAATAGAGACCCAGTACTTC